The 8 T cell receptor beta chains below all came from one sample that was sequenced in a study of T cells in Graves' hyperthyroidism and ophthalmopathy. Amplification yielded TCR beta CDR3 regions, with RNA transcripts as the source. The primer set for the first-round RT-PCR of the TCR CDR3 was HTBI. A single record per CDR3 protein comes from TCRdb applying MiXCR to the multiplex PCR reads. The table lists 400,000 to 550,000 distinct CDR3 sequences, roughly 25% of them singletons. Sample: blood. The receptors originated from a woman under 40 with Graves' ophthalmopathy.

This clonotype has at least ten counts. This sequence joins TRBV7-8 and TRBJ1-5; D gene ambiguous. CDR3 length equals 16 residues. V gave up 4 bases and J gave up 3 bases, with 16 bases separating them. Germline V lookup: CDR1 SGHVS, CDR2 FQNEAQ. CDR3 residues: CASSSPRGGPNQPQHF. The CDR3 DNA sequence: TGTGCCAGCAGCTCCCCCCGGGGAGGGCCCAATCAGCCCCAGCATTTT.

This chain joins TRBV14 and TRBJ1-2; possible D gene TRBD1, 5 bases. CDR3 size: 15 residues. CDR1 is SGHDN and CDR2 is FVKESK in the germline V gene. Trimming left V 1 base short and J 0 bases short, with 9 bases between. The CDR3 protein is CASSQVQGANYGYTF. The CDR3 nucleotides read TGTGCCAGCAGCCAAGTTCAGGGTGCTAACTATGGCTACACCTTC.

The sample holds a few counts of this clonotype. As DNA, the CDR3 is TGTGCCAGTAGTGCCGGAAAGATCTATGGCTACACCTTC. Translated: CASSAGKIYGYTF. This chain joins TRBV19 and TRBJ1-2, with unresolved D. Looked up from germline, CDR1 is LNHDA and CDR2 is SQIVND (reference sequence). CDR3 length: 13 amino acids. V shed 5 bases and J shed 4 bases, with 11 bases lying between them.

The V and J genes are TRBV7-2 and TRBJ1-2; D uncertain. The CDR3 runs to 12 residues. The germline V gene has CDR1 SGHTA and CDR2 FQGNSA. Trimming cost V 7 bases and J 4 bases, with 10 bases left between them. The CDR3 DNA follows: TGTGCCAGCACCCGGGCCACCTATGGCTACACCTTC. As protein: CASTRATYGYTF.

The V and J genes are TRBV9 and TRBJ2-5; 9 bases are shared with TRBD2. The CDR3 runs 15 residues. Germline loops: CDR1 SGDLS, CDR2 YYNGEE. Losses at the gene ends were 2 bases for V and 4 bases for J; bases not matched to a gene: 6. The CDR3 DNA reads TGTGCCAGCAGCGTTGCGGGAGGGCCCTCAGAGACCCAGTACTTC. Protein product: CASSVAGGPSETQYF.

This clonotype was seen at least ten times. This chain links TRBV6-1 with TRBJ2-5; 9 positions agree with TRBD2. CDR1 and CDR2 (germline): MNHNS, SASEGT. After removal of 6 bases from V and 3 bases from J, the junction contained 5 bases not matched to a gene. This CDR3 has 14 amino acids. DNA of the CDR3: TGTGCCAGCAGGCAACCTAGCGGGGAAGAGACCCAGTACTTC. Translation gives CASRQPSGEETQYF.

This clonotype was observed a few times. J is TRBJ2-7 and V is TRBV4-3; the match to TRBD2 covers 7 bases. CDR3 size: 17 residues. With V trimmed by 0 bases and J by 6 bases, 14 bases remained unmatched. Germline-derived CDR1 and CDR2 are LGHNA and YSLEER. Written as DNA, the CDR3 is TGCGCCAGCAGCCAAGATGGGGGGGGAAGTGCACGCGGCGAGCAGTACTTC. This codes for CASSQDGGGSARGEQYF.

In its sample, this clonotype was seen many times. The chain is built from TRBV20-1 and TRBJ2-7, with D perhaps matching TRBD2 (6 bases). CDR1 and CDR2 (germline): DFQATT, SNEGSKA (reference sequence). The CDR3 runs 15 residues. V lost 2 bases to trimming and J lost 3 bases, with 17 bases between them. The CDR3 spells CSARNDYSAGYEQYF. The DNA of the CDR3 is TGCAGTGCTAGAAACGACTACTCAGCGGGCTACGAGCAGTACTTC.